A single sample gave rise to the 9 T cell receptor beta chains below, sequenced in a study of blood T cell repertoires in COVID-19. Using immunoSEQ multiplex PCR, the repertoire was profiled, and TCRdb retains in-frame clones only, with some absent. The table records tens of thousands of clones, around nine tenths of them present only once. Sequencing was performed on peripheral blood. These receptors were taken from a man aged 65 to 79 with active or convalescent COVID-19.

This chain connects TRBV4-1 to TRBJ2-1; 9 nucleotides align to TRBD1. V was clipped by 4 bases and J by 4 bases; unmatched bases: 8. Germline CDR1 and CDR2: MGHRA and YSYEKL. CDR3 length equals 16 residues. CDR3 sequence (DNA): TGCGCCAGCAGCCTCTTAACAGGGGGCGCTTACAATGAGCAGTTCTTC. Protein: CASSLLTGGAYNEQFF.

The chain links TRBV6-4 to TRBJ1-2, with a tentative D call TRBD1 (5 bases). Trimming removed 5 bases from V and 7 bases from J, with 23 bases in between. There are 16 residues in the CDR3. Germline V gene data show CDR1 as MRHNA and CDR2 as SNTAGT. The CDR3 DNA sequence: TGTGCCAGCAGTACCCAATCCCCCCCAGGGTCTTCTGGCTACACCTTC. As protein: CASSTQSPPGSSGYTF.

The V call is TRBV14, the J call TRBJ1-6, with a possible D match to TRBD1 (5 bases). From germline, CDR1 is SGHDN and CDR2 FVKESK. The CDR3 is 16 residues long. Trimming stripped 3 bases from V and 3 bases from J, with 12 bases between. CDR3 sequence reads: CASSHEAGGYNSPLHF. The CDR3 DNA is TGTGCCAGCAGCCACGAGGCGGGGGGCTATAATTCACCCCTCCACTTT.

The chain employs TRBV27 and TRBJ2-5; D perhaps matches TRBD2 (6 bases). Germline CDR1 and CDR2: MNHEY and SMNVEV (reference sequence). Deletions cut 6 bases from V and 0 bases from J, with 17 bases between. The CDR3 runs 16 residues. The CDR3 sequence: CASRKGPGGNQETQYF. DNA for the CDR3: TGTGCCAGCAGGAAGGGGCCCGGAGGGAACCAAGAGACCCAGTACTTC.

V usage is TRBV19 and J usage is TRBJ1-5; 7 bases match TRBD1. From germline, CDR1 is LNHDA and CDR2 SQIVND (reference sequence). The V segment lost 3 bases and the J segment 7 bases; nucleotides outside the gene matches: 6. This CDR3 is built from 14 residues. CDR3 DNA sequence: TGTGCCAGTAGTATCCGACAGGGCGGGCAGCCCCAGCATTTT. Amino acids: CASSIRQGGQPQHF.

The chain has TRBV7-8 and TRBJ2-2, with D uncertain. CDR1 is SGHVS and CDR2 is FQNEAQ in the germline V gene. CDR3 length: 13 residues. The V and J ends lost 6 bases and 4 bases respectively, with 9 bases between them. The CDR3 DNA reads as TGTGCCAGCAGTGTAATGGCCACCGGGGAGCTGTTTTTT. It yields the protein CASSVMATGELFF.

The chain joins TRBV27 to TRBJ2-3; TRBD2 aligns across 9 bases. Trimming took 4 bases from V and 3 from J; bases not matched to a gene: 8. Germline V CDR1 and CDR2: MNHEY, SMNVEV (reference sequence). The length of the CDR3 is 16 residues. The CDR3 is CASSSRGGAWTDTQYF. As DNA, the CDR3 is TGTGCCAGCAGTTCCCGCGGGGGGGCCTGGACAGATACGCAGTATTTT.

The chain employs TRBV7-2 and TRBJ2-1; D is perhaps TRBD1 (5 bases). The germline CDR1 and CDR2 sequences are SGHTA and FQGNSA. The CDR3 runs to 13 residues. V lost 6 bases and J 14 bases, leaving 20 bases between the germline ends. As DNA, the CDR3 is TGTGCCAGCAGACAACAGATCGGGCAGGGCGAGTTCTTC. It yields the protein CASRQQIGQGEFF.

This clone was counted between two and nine times. CDR3 residues: CASSWEADDYGYTF. In DNA form, the CDR3 reads TGTGCCAGCAGCTGGGAGGCCGACGACTATGGCTACACCTTC. The rearrangement uses TRBV7-9 and TRBJ1-2; D uncertain. V lost 4 bases and J 3 bases, leaving 12 bases between the germline ends. The germline V gene has CDR1 SEHNR and CDR2 FQNEAQ (reference sequence). The CDR3 runs to 14 residues.